This T cell receptor beta chain was profiled in a study of PD-1 blockade in classical Hodgkin lymphoma. Study-level information: Once every 2 weeks, patients received intravenous nivolumab at 3 mg/kg. General observations from the study: The causes of the repertoire differences, possibly disease activity or prior therapy, remain undefined. Newly diagnosed patients were reported to exhibit reduced baseline TCR diversity relative to healthy donors. Complete responders showed a baseline diversity that resembled the diversity of newly diagnosed patients.

The time point is: cycle 4 day 1 (C4D1), after 6 weeks of nivolumab. Following autologous stem cell transplantation, relapse occurred in every patient, and exposure to brentuximab vedotin varied. Concerning this clone: Its antigen is unidentified.

The germline V and J ends were trimmed by 6 bases and 7 bases, with 19 bases remaining between them. CDR3 length: 14 residues. CDR1 MNHNY and CDR2 SVGAGI come from the germline V gene (reference sequence). Assay: immunoSEQ multiplex PCR; the TCRdb copy retains only in-frame clones and omits some. The data show 100,000 to 120,000 clones, approximately 89% seen once. This clonotype originated in a human donor with classical Hodgkin lymphoma. This sample comprised peripheral blood mononuclear cells (PBMCs), obtained before the fourth cycle of nivolumab. The chain is built from TRBV6-6 and TRBJ2-7; TRBD1 is a possible D gene (6 bases). CDR3 region: CASRTQGSSGEQYF. The DNA for the CDR3 is TGTGCCAGCAGGACGCAGGGGTCCTCAGGGGAGCAGTACTTC.